The 5 T cell receptor beta chains below were found in one sample sequenced in a study of T-cell memory formation after mild COVID-19. TCRdb fed the 5' RACE reads into MiXCR, producing one record per CDR3 protein. The sample shows hundreds of thousands of distinct CDR3 sequences, roughly 17% of them seen only once. The sequenced sample was PBMCs or a T cell subset sorted from them (not recorded which). These receptors were taken from an adult woman who had mild COVID-19 (a few samples of this study predate the infection). Cell type and time point are not known.

This clonotype was observed a handful of times. The V call is TRBV12-5, the J call TRBJ2-3, with TRBD2 as a possible D gene (6 bases). CDR3 length: 16 residues. Trimming took 1 base from V and 6 from J, leaving 17 bases between them. Germline V lookup: CDR1 LGHNT, CDR2 FRNRAP. This chain's CDR3 is CASGLAVGGLSDTQYF. In nucleotides, the CDR3 is TGTGCTAGTGGTTTGGCCGTTGGGGGACTCTCCGATACGCAGTATTTT. The whole variable domain, filled in from reference TRBV12-5 and TRBJ2-3, reads DARVTQTPRHKVTEMGQEVTMRCQPILGHNTVFWYRQTMMQGLELLAYFRNRAPLDDSGMPKDRFSAEMPDATLATLKIQPSEPRDSAVYFCASGLAVGGLSDTQYFGPGTRLTVL.

At least ten counts were recorded for this clonotype. The V gene is TRBV24-1, the J gene TRBJ2-2, with D hard to call. Germline CDR1 KGHDR, CDR2 SFDVKD. Trimming left V 6 bases short and J 4 bases short, with 8 bases between. This CDR3 has 13 residues. The CDR3 DNA reads TGTGCCACCAGTTGGTTGGGCACCGGGGAGCTGTTTTTT. As protein: CATSWLGTGELFF.

The CDR3 DNA reads as TGTGCCAGCAGCTTAGAGCCGCTCGGGGTCCGCCCGCAAAAAGAGACCCAGTACTTC. Amino acid sequence: CASSLEPLGVRPQKETQYF. The chain is built from TRBV7-8 and TRBJ2-5, with a weak D call TRBD2 (5 bases). The CDR3 runs 19 residues. Germline V gene sequence: CDR1 SGHVS, CDR2 FQNEAQ. Trimming cost V 1 base and J 3 bases, with 24 bases left between them.

In DNA, the CDR3 is TGTGCCAGCAGCTTATACGGGAGACAATCTAACTATGGCTACACCTTC. This encodes CASSLYGRQSNYGYTF. The chain recombines TRBV7-8 with TRBJ1-2; D not resolved. Trimming cost V 2 bases and J 0 bases, with 13 bases left between them. From germline, CDR1 is SGHVS and CDR2 FQNEAQ. The CDR3 has 16 residues.

This chain joins TRBV15 and TRBJ2-5, with D unresolved. The V gene's germline CDR1 is LNHNV and CDR2 YYDKDF (reference sequence). The CDR3 covers 12 residues. Between the trimmed V and J ends, which lost 4 bases and 5 bases, there was a span of 8 bases. Written as DNA, the CDR3 is TGTGCCACCAGCACCTTTTGGGAGACCCAGTACTTC. It translates to CATSTFWETQYF.